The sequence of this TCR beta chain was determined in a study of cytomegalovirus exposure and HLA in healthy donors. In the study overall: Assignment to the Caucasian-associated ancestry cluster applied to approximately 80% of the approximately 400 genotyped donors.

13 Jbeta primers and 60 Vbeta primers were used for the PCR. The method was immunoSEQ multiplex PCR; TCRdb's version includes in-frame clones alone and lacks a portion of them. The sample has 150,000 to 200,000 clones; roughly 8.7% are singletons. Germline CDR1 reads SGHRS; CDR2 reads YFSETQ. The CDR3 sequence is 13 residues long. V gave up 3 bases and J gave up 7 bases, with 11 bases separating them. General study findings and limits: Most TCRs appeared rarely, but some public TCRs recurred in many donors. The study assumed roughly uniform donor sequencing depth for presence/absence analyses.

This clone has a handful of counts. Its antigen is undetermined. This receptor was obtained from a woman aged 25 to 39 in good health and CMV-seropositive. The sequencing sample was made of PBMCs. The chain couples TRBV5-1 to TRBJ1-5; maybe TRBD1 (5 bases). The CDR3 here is CASSWLGEQPQHF. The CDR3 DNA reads TGCGCCAGCAGCTGGTTAGGGGAACAGCCCCAGCATTTT.